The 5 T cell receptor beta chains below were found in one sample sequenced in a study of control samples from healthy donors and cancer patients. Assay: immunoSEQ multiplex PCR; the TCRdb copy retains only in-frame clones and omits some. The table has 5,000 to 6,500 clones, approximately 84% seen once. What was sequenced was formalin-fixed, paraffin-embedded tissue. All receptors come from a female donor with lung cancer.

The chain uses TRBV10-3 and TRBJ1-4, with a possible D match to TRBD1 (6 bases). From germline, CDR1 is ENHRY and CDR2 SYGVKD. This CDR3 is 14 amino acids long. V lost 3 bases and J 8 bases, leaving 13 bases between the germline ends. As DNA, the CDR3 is TGTGCCATCAGTGAAAAGGGGGTAGGCGAAAAACTGTTTTTT. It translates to CAISEKGVGEKLFF.

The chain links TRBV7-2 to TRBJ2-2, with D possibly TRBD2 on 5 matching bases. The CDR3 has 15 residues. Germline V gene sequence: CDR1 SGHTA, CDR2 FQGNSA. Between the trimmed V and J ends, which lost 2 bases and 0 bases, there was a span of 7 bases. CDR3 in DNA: TGTGCCAGCAGCTTATCCGGGACGAACACCGGGGAGCTGTTTTTT. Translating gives CASSLSGTNTGELFF.

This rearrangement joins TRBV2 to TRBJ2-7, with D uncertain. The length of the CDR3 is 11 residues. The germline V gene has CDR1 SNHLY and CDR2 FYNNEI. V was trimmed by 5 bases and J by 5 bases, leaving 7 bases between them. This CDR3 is CASSFEHEQYF. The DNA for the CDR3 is TGTGCCAGCAGTTTTGAACACGAGCAGTACTTC.

The CDR3 is CASSLSDGNSPLHF. The CDR3 coding sequence is TGTGCCAGCAGTCTCTCGGACGGGAATTCACCCCTCCACTTT. The chain combines TRBV6-5 with TRBJ1-6; D call uncertain. V was pared by 5 bases and J by 7 bases, with 12 bases between. CDR3 length: 14 amino acids. Germline V lookup: CDR1 MNHEY, CDR2 SVGAGI.

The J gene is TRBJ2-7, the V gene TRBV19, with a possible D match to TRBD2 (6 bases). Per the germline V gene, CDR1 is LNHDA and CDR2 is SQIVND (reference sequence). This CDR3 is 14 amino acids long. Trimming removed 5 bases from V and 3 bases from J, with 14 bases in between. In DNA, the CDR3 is TGTGCCAGTAGTCCGGGACTGGCTTTCTACGAGCAGTACTTC. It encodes CASSPGLAFYEQYF.